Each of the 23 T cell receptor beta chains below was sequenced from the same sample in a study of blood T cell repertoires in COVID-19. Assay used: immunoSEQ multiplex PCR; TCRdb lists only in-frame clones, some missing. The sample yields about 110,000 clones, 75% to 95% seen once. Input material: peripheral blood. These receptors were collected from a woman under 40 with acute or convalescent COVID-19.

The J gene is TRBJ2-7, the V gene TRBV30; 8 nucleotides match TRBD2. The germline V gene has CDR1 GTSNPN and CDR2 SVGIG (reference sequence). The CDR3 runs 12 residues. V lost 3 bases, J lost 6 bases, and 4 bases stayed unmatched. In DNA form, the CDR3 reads TGTGCCTGGAGCAGCGGGGGTCGCGAGCAGTACTTC. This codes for CAWSSGGREQYF.

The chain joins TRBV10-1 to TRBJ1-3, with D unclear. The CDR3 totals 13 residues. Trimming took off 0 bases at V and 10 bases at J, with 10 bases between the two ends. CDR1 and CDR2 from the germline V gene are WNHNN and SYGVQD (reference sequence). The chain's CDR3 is CASSESGERTIYF. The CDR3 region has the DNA TGCGCCAGCAGTGAGTCCGGGGAGCGGACCATATATTTT.

CDR3 protein: CASTLDRSTDTQYF. The CDR3 DNA is TGCGCCAGCACCCTCGACAGGAGCACAGATACGCAGTATTTT. This chain connects TRBV10-1 to TRBJ2-3, with D perhaps TRBD1 (6 bases). Between the trimmed V and J ends, which lost 7 bases and 0 bases, there was a span of 11 bases. CDR3 length: 14 amino acids. Germline assignment: CDR1 WNHNN and CDR2 SYGVQD (reference sequence).

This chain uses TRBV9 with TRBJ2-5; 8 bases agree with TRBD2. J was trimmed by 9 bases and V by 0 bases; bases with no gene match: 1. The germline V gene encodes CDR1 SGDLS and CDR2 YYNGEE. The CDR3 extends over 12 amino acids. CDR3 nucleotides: TGTGCCAGCAGCGTAGAAGCGGGGGCCCAGTACTTC. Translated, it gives CASSVEAGAQYF.

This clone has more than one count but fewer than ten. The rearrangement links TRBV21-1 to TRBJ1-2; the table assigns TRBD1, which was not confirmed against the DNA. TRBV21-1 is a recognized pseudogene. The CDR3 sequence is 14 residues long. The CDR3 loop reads CASSISDSFYGYTF. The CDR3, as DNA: TGTGCCAGCAGCATTTCGGACAGCTTCTATGGCTACACCTTC.

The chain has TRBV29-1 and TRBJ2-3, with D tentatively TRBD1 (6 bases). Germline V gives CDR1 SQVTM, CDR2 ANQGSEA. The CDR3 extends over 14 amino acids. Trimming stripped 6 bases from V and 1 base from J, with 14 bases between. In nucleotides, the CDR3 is TGCAGCGTCCAACTCGCAGGGGGCACAGATACGCAGTATTTT. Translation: CSVQLAGGTDTQYF.

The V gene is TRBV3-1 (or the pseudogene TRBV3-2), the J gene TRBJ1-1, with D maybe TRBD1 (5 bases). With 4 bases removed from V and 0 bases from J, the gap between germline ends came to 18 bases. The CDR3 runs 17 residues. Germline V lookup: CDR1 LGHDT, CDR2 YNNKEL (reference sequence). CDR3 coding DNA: TGTGCCAGCAGCCCAAAGGGGCAAGGTCCCATGAACACTGAAGCTTTCTTT. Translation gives CASSPKGQGPMNTEAFF.

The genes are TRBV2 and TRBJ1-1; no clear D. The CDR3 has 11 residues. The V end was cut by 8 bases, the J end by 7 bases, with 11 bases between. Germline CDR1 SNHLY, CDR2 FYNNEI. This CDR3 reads CASGGVREAFF. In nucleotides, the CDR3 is TGTGCCAGCGGCGGGGTGCGTGAAGCTTTCTTT.

CDR3 region: CASSFLLHFGTGPSSNQPQHF. The CDR3 bases are TGTGCCAGCAGCTTCCTACTACACTTCGGGACAGGGCCTTCTAGCAATCAGCCCCAGCATTTT. This sequence joins TRBV6-2 or TRBV6-3 and TRBJ1-5, with TRBD1 identical over 9 bases. CDR1 and CDR2 (germline): MNHEY, SVGEGT. Unmatched junction bases numbered 21, after V lost 6 bases and J lost 0 bases. This CDR3 is built from 21 residues.

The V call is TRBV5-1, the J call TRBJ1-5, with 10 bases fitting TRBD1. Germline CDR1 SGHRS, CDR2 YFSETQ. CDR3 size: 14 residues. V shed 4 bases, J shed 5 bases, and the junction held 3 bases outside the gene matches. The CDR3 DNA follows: TGCGCCAGCAGCCCTGGGACAGGGGATCAGCCCCAGCATTTT. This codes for CASSPGTGDQPQHF. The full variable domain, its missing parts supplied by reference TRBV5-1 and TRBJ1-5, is KAGVTQTPRYLIKTRGQQVTLSCSPISGHRSVSWYQQTPGQGLQFLFEYFSETQRNKGNFPGRFSGRQFSNSRSEMNVSTLELGDSALYLCASSPGTGDQPQHFGDGTRLSIL.

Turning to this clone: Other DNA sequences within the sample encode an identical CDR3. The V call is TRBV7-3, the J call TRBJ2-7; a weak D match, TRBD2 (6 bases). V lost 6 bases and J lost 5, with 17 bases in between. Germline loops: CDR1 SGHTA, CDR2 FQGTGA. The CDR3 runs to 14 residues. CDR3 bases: TGTGCCAGCAGGGGGGGTCGGACGAGGCACGAGCAGTACTTC. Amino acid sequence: CASRGGRTRHEQYF.

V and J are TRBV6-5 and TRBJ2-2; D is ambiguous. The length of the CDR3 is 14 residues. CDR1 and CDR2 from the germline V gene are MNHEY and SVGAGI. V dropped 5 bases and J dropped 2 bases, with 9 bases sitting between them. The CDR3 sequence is CASSQTRNTGELFF. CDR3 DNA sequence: TGTGCCAGCAGTCAGACACGTAACACCGGGGAGCTGTTTTTT.

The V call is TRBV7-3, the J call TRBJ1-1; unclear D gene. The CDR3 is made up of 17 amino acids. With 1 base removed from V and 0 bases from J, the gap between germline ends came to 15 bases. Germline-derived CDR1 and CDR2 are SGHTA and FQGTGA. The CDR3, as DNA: TGTGCCAGCAGCTTAAAAGGCCCCACAGCAATGAACACTGAAGCTTTCTTT. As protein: CASSLKGPTAMNTEAFF. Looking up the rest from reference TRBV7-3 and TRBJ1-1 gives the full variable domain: GAGVSQTPSNKVTEKGKYVELRCDPISGHTALYWYRQSLGQGPEFLIYFQGTGAADDSGLPNDRFFAVRPEGSVSTLKIQRTERGDSAVYLCASSLKGPTAMNTEAFFGQGTRLTVV.

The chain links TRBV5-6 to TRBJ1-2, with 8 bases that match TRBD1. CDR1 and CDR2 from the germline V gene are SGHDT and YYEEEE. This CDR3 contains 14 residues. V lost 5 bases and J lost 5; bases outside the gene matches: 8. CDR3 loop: CASSPGQGLYGYTF. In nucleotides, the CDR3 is TGTGCCAGCAGTCCAGGACAGGGCCTATATGGCTACACCTTC.

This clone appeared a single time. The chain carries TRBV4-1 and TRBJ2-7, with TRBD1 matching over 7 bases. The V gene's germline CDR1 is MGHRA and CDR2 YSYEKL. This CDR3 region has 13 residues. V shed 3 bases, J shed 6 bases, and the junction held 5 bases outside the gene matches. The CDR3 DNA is TGCGCCAGCAGCCAGAGACAGGGTAGCGAGCAGTACTTC. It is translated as CASSQRQGSEQYF.

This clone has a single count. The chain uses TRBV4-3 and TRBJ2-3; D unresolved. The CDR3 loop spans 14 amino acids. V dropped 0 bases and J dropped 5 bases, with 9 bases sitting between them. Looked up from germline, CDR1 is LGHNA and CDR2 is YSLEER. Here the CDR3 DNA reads TGCGCCAGCAGCCAAGAAGAGCCAGGAGATACGCAGTATTTT. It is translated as CASSQEEPGDTQYF.

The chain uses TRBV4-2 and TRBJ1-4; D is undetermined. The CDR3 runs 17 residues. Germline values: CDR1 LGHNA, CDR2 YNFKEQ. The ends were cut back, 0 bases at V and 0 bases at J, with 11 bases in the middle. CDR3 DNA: TGTGCCAGCAGCCAAGATAACTTGCAGGCAACTAATGAAAAACTGTTTTTT. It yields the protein CASSQDNLQATNEKLFF.

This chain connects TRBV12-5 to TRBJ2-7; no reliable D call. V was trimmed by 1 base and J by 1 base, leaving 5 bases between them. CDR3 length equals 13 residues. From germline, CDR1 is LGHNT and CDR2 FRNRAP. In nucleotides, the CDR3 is TGTGCTAGTGGTTTGGGCCGGTCCTACGAGCAGTACTTC. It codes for CASGLGRSYEQYF.

CDR3 region: CASSTRGAGEAYNEQFF. In DNA form, the CDR3 reads TGTGCCAGTAGTACCCGGGGAGCGGGAGAAGCCTACAATGAGCAGTTCTTC. The genes are TRBV19 and TRBJ2-1; 8 nucleotides line up with TRBD2. The germline CDR1 and CDR2 sequences are LNHDA and SQIVND (reference sequence). CDR3 length: 17 residues. V lost 4 bases, J lost 2 bases, and 10 bases stayed unmatched.

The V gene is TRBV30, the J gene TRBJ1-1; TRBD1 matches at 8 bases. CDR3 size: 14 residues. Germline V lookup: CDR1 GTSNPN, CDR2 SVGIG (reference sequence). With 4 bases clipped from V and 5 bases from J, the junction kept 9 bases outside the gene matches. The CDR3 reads CAWMWTGMGTEAFF. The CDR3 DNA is TGTGCCTGGATGTGGACAGGGATGGGGACTGAAGCTTTCTTT.

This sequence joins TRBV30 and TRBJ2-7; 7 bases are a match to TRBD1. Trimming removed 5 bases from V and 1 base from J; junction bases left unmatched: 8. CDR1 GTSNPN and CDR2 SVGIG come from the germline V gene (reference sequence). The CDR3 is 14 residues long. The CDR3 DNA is TGTGCCTGGGGCAAAGGGGGCGGGTCCTACGAGCAGTACTTC. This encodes CAWGKGGGSYEQYF.

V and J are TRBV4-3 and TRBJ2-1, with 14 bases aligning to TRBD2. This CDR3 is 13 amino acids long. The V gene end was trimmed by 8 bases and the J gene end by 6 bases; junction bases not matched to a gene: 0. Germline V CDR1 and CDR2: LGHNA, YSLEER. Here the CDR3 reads CASGLAGGNEQFF. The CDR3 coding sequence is TGCGCCAGCGGACTAGCGGGAGGCAATGAGCAGTTCTTC.

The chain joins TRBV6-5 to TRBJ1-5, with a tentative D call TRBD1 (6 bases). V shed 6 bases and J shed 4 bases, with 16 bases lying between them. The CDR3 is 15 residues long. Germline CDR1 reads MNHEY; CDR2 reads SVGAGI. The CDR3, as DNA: TGTGCCAGCAGCCGAATGGGACATGGGAATCAGCCCCAGCATTTT. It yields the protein CASSRMGHGNQPQHF.